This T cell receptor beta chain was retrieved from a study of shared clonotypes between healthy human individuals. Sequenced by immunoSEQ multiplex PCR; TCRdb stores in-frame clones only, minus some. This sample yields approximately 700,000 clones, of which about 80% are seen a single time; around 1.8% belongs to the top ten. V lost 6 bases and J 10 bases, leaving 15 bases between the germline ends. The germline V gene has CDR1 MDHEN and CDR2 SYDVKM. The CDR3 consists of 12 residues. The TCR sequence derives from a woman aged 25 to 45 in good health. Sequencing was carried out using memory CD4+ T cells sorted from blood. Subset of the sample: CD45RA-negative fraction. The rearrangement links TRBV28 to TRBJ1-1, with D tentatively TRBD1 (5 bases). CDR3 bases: TGTGCCAGCAGGACGACAAGGAGGGGAGCTTTCTTT. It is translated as CASRTTRRGAFF.